This T cell receptor (beta chain) came from a study of cytomegalovirus exposure and HLA in healthy donors (dated by TCRdb to about 2017). Context from the whole study: An earlier analysis of several hundred of the donors reported approximately 290 Gb of sequence data and 120 million or so unique TCR beta sequences from about 179 million T cells. Approximately 310 gigabases of sequencing data and 75 million to 85 million unique TCR sequences made up an early release that covered roughly 670 HLA-typed donors. Of the 300 to 500 genotyped donors, 65% to 90% were placed in the genetic ancestry cluster associated with self-reported Caucasian donors. The study was designed to test whether signatures of past pathogen exposure could be identified by cataloging public T cell receptors. Using immunosequencing, the study profiled T cell repertoires from fewer than 700 subjects and related those repertoires to cytomegalovirus serostatus. Besides the first cohort of hundreds of subjects, a separate validation cohort made up of over 95 different subjects was used. To predict cytomegalovirus infection status, the study brought together high-throughput TCR immunosequencing, statistical association of individual TCRs with disease status, and machine learning. In a later analysis, previously published TCR beta repertoires from 600 to 850 donors were re-analyzed and high-resolution HLA genotyping was added so that TCR occurrence patterns could be studied. Rather than drawing on any new phenotypic data, the later analysis identified candidate immune exposures from TCR beta sequences and the way those sequences occurred across donors. In an earlier analysis of 550 to 700 of the donors, high-throughput TCR beta sequencing was used to judge whether each TCR beta V gene segment behaved as functional or pseudogenic. Donor age, sex, ethnicity and CMV serostatus were collected together with the repertoire data. Genome-wide SNP genotypes for about 65% of the roughly 670 donors were used in a later genetic analysis, which treated that subset as a discovery cohort. Every repertoire in the discovery cohort had been generated on one and the same sequencing platform. Class I and class II HLA loci were covered by the typing at four-digit resolution. Typing coverage differed by locus: A, B, C, DRB1 and DQB1 were typed in about 620-640 donors, DQA1 in 522, DPA1 in around 610, and DPB1 in 450 to 480. Roughly five DR-DQ haplotypes were handled as single units for association and clustering because linkage in the cohort was strong. Among about 400 genotyped donors of the cohort, an average of approximately 240,000 unique TCR beta nucleotide sequences was sequenced per donor, of which about 19% were non-productive.

Library prep was done by the immunoSEQ multiplex PCR assay. For the multiplex PCR, a mixture combining 60 forward primers for TCR Vbeta segments and 13 reverse primers for TCR Jbeta segments was used. The CDR3 region of rearranged TCR beta genes was amplified from genomic DNA with a multiplex PCR assay. The Illumina HiSeq System was used to sequence the amplified TCR beta libraries as 87-base-pair reads. As for the authors' bioinformatics: Across the roughly 600 repertoires, a later analysis counted tens of millions of unique TCR beta chains, 9.5 million to 12 million of which were shared by at least two donors. Raw reads were error-corrected and collapsed into unique sequences with a nearest-neighbor algorithm that merged closely related sequences to remove PCR and sequencing errors. Alignment of CDR3 sequences to IMGT reference sequences was used to assign V, D and J gene segments. For a sequence to be retained, a match of at least six nucleotides was required to both a V gene segment and a J gene segment. Rearrangements were called productive when the CDR3 lacked stop codons and stayed in frame with V and J; all others were non-productive. CDR3 was defined by IMGT convention, running from the second conserved V-encoded cysteine to the conserved J-encoded phenylalanine. Sequences without an unambiguous match to a single V gene segment were excluded from the earlier analysis of about 640 of the donors. An earlier analysis of 587 of the donors called V segments functional above 56.7% productive rearrangements and segregating when the between-donor standard deviation exceeded 5%. A statistical classification framework was built to diagnose cytomegalovirus status from the catalog of TCR beta chain sequences. In a later analysis, TCR nucleotide sequences were compared against IMGT/GENE-DB human TR gene sequences so that V and J genes could be assigned. A later analysis assigned CDR3 sequences and most-parsimonious VDJ recombination scenarios with the TCRdist pipeline. In a later analysis, each TCR beta chain was defined by its CDR3 amino acid sequence together with its V-gene family, and reads lacking a unique V-gene family were excluded. A later analysis removed 450 to 600 highly shared, low-generation-probability nucleotide sequences to deal with suspected cross-contamination and a sequencing artifact. A later analysis calculated a clonal expansion index for each public chain from normalized within-repertoire ranks of inferred template counts. Generation probabilities in a later analysis came from a VDJ recombination model fitted to out-of-frame rearrangements, and those results were checked against IGoR. Hypergeometric tests were used in a later analysis to score TCR-TCR, TCR-HLA and TCR-CMV co-occurrence, with a repertoire-size bias correction applied to the TCR pairs. False discovery rates were estimated in a later analysis by permuting HLA or CMV assignments 20 times. In a later analysis, co-occurring TCRs were grouped using DBSCAN, and TCRdist sequence similarity was added for clustering within HLA-allele-positive subsets. For co-occurrence clustering, repertoires with fewer than 30,000 or more than 120,000 public chains were excluded, along with five or six repertoires with anomalous nucleotide sharing. The source is immuneACCESS, and TCRdb retained only in-frame sequences with V and J called. Part of the clones is not carried over; for the studies checked, unresolved V genes explain less than half of this, and the remainder is unexplained. The V and J calls and clone size were taken over from that table, and D and trimming were inferred from the DNA. The sample has 110,000 to 150,000 clones on record, around a tenth of them singletons. The ten largest make up approximately 1.8% of the sample.

CDR1 MNHEY and CDR2 SVGAGI are derived from the germline V gene. The CDR3, from cysteine to phenylalanine, totals 15 residues. Here the CDR3 DNA is all that survives: 45 bases in frame from base 1. V loses 5 bases at its end and J loses 7 bases; junction bases beyond the gene matches: 8. Only a few counts were recorded for this clone. Its target antigen remains unknown. No qualities accompany the bases; no much larger clone lies one base away. The cohort consisted of 666 healthy bone marrow donors. At the time of sampling, every cohort member was nominally healthy, though immune exposures that went unrecorded were likely present. The donor was CMV seronegative and belonged to the group of 352 seronegative cohort members. A peripheral blood sample was collected from each donor, and TCR beta sequencing was performed on peripheral blood mononuclear cells. The Qiagen DNeasy Blood Extraction Kit was used to extract genomic DNA from the blood cell samples.

Overall study outcomes, separate from this receptor: While some public TCRs were present in many individuals, most TCR sequences turned up only very rarely across donors. Sequencing depth was assumed to be roughly uniform across donors in the presence/absence analyses, though that assumption may not hold. A further reported finding was that TCR beta sequences accurately predicted the HLA-A and HLA-B alleles for most subjects in the first cohort. Strong co-occurrence of HLA alleles, especially DR and DQ, made assigning TCR associations to individual alleles difficult. It was suggested by the authors that the approach could potentially be generalized to other disease states and immunological phenotypes. Most CMV-associated TCR beta chains appeared to be HLA-restricted in a later analysis, and the HLA associations seemed to be driven largely by CMV exposure. In this cohort, only TCR beta chains were sequenced, and detectable features were limited by the absence of alpha or paired-chain data. In a later analysis, TCR association rates were found to vary across HLA loci, with the most associated TCRs seen for DRB1 alleles and the fewest for HLA-C alleles. The sequencing pipeline was judged likely to have produced a cluster of highly shared sequence variants as a technical artifact. A later analysis found that HLA-associated TCR beta chains were more clonally expanded and had lower generation probabilities than equally common non-associated chains. In a later genetic analysis, a missense DCLRE1C variant was associated with V-gene and J-gene trimming of TCR beta chains, and the association was replicated in an independent cohort. In an earlier analysis of 450 to 750 of the donors, most TCR beta V segments appeared in productive rearrangements about 87% or about 30% of the time, broadly matching IMGT annotations. Because some donors lacked HLA typing at each locus, the association tests relied only on the typed subset. In a later genetic analysis, fewer N-insertions in productive TCRs were reported among donors in an Asian-associated ancestry cluster than the roughly 710-donor mean. The study listed 164 TCR beta chains as associated with cytomegalovirus. Because the 87-base-pair reads could not distinguish some IMGT-functional V segments, including TRBV6-2 and TRBV6-3, those segments were excluded. Three of the identified cytomegalovirus-associated TCR beta chains were confirmed in vitro to be specific for cytomegalovirus antigens. In a later analysis, around 17,000 TCR beta sequences were associated with specific HLA alleles at a false discovery rate of 0.05. Because counts were too low, under 20 rarely observed V segments, including chromosome 9 orphons, were left out of the earlier analysis of several hundred of the donors. The only immune exposure information available for the cohort was CMV serostatus. Correlated functional status among segregating V segments might reflect linkage disequilibrium, but an unknown experimental factor could not be ruled out. The classifier was reported to diagnose cytomegalovirus status with high specificity and sensitivity in both the original cohort and the validation cohort. In a later analysis, several top co-occurrence clusters were reported to appear linked to parvovirus B19, influenza, CMV and Epstein-Barr virus.

The origin of this receptor is a male donor in good health and CMV-seronegative. The rearrangement joined TRBV6-5 to TRBJ2-1; TRBD1 matches 10 bases in the middle. The sequenced sample consisted of PBMCs. The CDR3 region has the sequence CASSPIAGQGNEQFF. Here is the DNA: TGTGCCAGCAGTCCGATAGCGGGACAGGGGAATGAGCAGTTCTTC.